Each of the 5 T cell receptor beta chains below was sequenced from the same sample in a study of blood T cell repertoires in COVID-19. Only in-frame clones appear in the TCRdb table, and some are missing; sequencing was by immunoSEQ multiplex PCR. The data show roughly 150,000 clones, roughly 80% seen once. Sample: peripheral blood. Receptor source: an elderly woman with acute or convalescent COVID-19.

This sequence joins TRBV5-1 and TRBJ2-7; 10 bases agree with TRBD1. In germline, CDR1 is SGHRS, CDR2 YFSETQ. The CDR3 has 16 residues. V dropped 0 bases and J dropped 2; count of bases not matched to a gene: 5. CDR3 sequence reads: CASSLAVGTGAYEQYF. The CDR3 DNA sequence: TGCGCCAGCAGCTTGGCAGTTGGGACAGGGGCCTACGAGCAGTACTTC.

The CDR3 DNA reads as TGCAGCGTCGGGACTCTTCGCGAGCAGTACTTC. Translation gives CSVGTLREQYF. V and J are TRBV29-1 and TRBJ2-7, with D possibly being TRBD2 (6 bases). Germline V lookup: CDR1 SQVTM, CDR2 ANQGSEA. The CDR3 has 11 residues. With 6 bases removed from V and 6 bases from J, the gap between germline ends came to 12 bases.

This clone appeared a single time. The chain is built from TRBV30 and TRBJ1-4, with TRBD1 matching over 8 bases. The germline gives CDR1 GTSNPN, CDR2 SVGIG (reference sequence). The V segment lost 3 bases and the J segment 5 bases; nucleotides outside the gene matches: 5. This CDR3 has 14 residues. CDR3 coding DNA: TGTGCCTGGAGCAACGACAGGGGAAATGAAAAACTGTTTTTT. This translates into CAWSNDRGNEKLFF.

The chain combines TRBV5-1 with TRBJ2-1, with 7 bases identical to TRBD2. V trimming: 0 bases; J trimming: 0 bases; junction bases outside the gene matches: 6. There are 17 residues in the CDR3. Germline V CDR1 and CDR2: SGHRS, YFSETQ. The CDR3 DNA is TGCGCCAGCAGCTTGGTGTGGCGGGGGAGCTCCTACAATGAGCAGTTCTTC. Protein sequence: CASSLVWRGSSYNEQFF.

The chain couples TRBV19 to TRBJ2-7; 7 bases align to TRBD1. Germline V gene sequence: CDR1 LNHDA, CDR2 SQIVND (reference sequence). This CDR3 has 13 residues. The ends lost 6 bases at V and 0 bases at J; junction bases unmatched: 2. CDR3 protein: CASSRGSSYEQYF. The CDR3 region has the DNA TGTGCCAGTAGCAGGGGGAGCTCCTACGAGCAGTACTTC.